This TCR beta chain was observed in a study of cytomegalovirus exposure and HLA in healthy donors. Looking at the study overall: A later analysis reported the 120 or so validation repertoires used the same platform as the approximately 660 first-cohort repertoires.

The CDR3 contains 13 residues. CDR1 is GTSNPN, CDR2 SVGIG, per germline (reference sequence). With 3 bases removed from V and 5 bases from J, the gap between germline ends came to 13 bases. For this clone: What it binds is unknown.

Profiled with immunoSEQ multiplex PCR; TCRdb holds only in-frame clones, not every one. The repertoire consists of 120,000 to 150,000 clones, with about 91% occurring once and the leading ten covering roughly 4.5%. Study-wide results and limits: The listing of some 170 TCR beta chains classed them as cytomegalovirus-associated.

This receptor was identified in a man younger than 35 in good health and CMV-seropositive. The material sequenced was PBMCs. The V and J genes are TRBV30 and TRBJ1-1, with a possible D match to TRBD1 (5 bases). DNA for the CDR3: TGTGCCTGGAGCCACGGGGGGAGGACTGAAGCTTTCTTT. This translates into CAWSHGGRTEAFF.